The rows below give T cell receptor beta chains drawn from one sample of a study of T cells after yellow fever vaccination. TCRdb used MiXCR to reprocess the 5' RACE reads, holding one entry per CDR3 protein. The data hold 450,000 to 550,000 distinct CDR3 sequences, with 21% observed a single time. This sample comprised PBMCs, obtained roughly 20 days after the first yellow fever vaccination. These receptors all stem from a man younger than 35 who received the YFV17D yellow fever vaccine. The CDR3 runs from the conserved cysteine through the conserved F or W. The D gene is left open where the match is weak. Only some rows state a clone size, as once, few, many or a class for expanded clones.

D: NA; size: few; J: TRBJ2-1; V: TRBV10-3; length: 16; CDR3: CAISESIRGNYNEQFF; DNA: TGTGCCATCAGTGAGTCGATCAGGGGCAACTACAATGAGCAGTTCTTC
D: TRBD1; size: few; J: TRBJ2-5; V: TRBV5-1; length: 16; CDR3: CASSSALGQGWETQYF; DNA: TGCGCCAGCAGCTCGGCCCTTGGACAGGGGTGGGAGACCCAGTACTTC
D: NA; size: few; J: TRBJ2-1; V: TRBV20-1; length: 12; CDR3: CSASTGYNEQFF; DNA: TGCAGTGCTTCGACAGGATACAATGAGCAGTTCTTC
D: NA; size: NA; J: TRBJ2-1; V: TRBV7-2; length: 17; CDR3: CASSSQTGPSSYNEQFF; DNA: TGTGCCAGCAGCAGCCAGACAGGTCCAAGCTCCTACAATGAGCAGTTCTTC
D: NA; size: NA; J: TRBJ2-5; V: TRBV3-1; length: 14; CDR3: CASSPTGVGGTQYF; DNA: TGTGCCAGCAGCCCGACAGGTGTGGGAGGGACCCAGTACTTC
D: TRBD2; size: NA; J: TRBJ2-7; V: TRBV10-2; length: 15; CDR3: CASSGLAGLSYEQYF; DNA: TGCGCCAGCAGTGGGCTAGCGGGGCTCTCCTACGAGCAGTACTTC
D: NA; size: NA; J: TRBJ1-1; V: TRBV6-5; length: 13; CDR3: CASSYKLNTEAFF; DNA: TGTGCCAGCAGTTACAAGCTGAACACTGAAGCTTTCTTT
D: NA; size: few; J: TRBJ2-1; V: TRBV7-2; length: 13; CDR3: CASSLVVLDEQFF; DNA: TGTGCCAGCAGCTTAGTAGTACTAGATGAGCAGTTCTTC
D: NA; size: NA; J: TRBJ1-1; V: TRBV6-2/TRBV6-3; length: 15; CDR3: CASSRVLPSGTEAFF; DNA: TGTGCCAGCAGTCGGGTCCTTCCCTCGGGCACTGAAGCTTTCTTT
D: NA; size: NA; J: TRBJ1-1; V: TRBV14; length: 16; CDR3: CASSQALGLVNTEAFF; DNA: TGTGCCAGCAGCCAAGCTCTGGGGCTTGTGAACACTGAAGCTTTCTTT
D: TRBD1; size: NA; J: TRBJ2-3; V: TRBV7-9; length: 16; CDR3: CASSLVGTGRMDTQYF; DNA: TGTGCCAGCAGCTTAGTCGGGACAGGGAGGATGGATACGCAGTATTTT
D: TRBD1; size: NA; J: TRBJ2-3; V: TRBV2; length: 14; CDR3: CASGRDSYTDTQYF; DNA: TGTGCCAGCGGACGGGACAGCTACACAGATACGCAGTATTTT
D: NA; size: NA; J: TRBJ2-5; V: TRBV27; length: 12; CDR3: CASRGVAETQYF; DNA: TGTGCCAGCAGAGGAGTAGCCGAGACCCAGTACTTC
D: NA; size: few; J: TRBJ2-1; V: TRBV28; length: 14; CDR3: CASSFQRLDFGQFF; DNA: TGTGCCAGCAGTTTTCAGCGACTAGACTTCGGGCAGTTCTTC
D: NA; size: few; J: TRBJ2-1; V: TRBV4-1; length: 12; CDR3: CASSQLGYEQFF; DNA: TGCGCCAGCAGCCAATTGGGCTATGAGCAGTTCTTC
D: NA; size: NA; J: TRBJ2-7; V: TRBV14; length: 13; CDR3: CASGGRSSYEQYF; DNA: TGTGCCAGCGGGGGCAGGAGCTCCTACGAGCAGTACTTC
D: NA; size: NA; J: TRBJ2-3; V: TRBV5-1; length: 16; CDR3: CASSLGRGGRADTQYF; DNA: TGCGCCAGCAGCTTGGGAAGGGGGGGCAGGGCAGATACGCAGTATTTT
D: NA; size: NA; J: TRBJ2-3; V: TRBV5-6; length: 13; CDR3: CASSLVSTDTQYF; DNA: TGTGCCAGCAGCTTGGTGAGCACAGATACGCAGTATTTT
D: NA; size: few; J: TRBJ1-1; V: TRBV28; length: 14; CDR3: CASSLVQLNTEAFF; DNA: TGTGCCAGCAGTTTGGTGCAGTTGAACACTGAAGCTTTCTTT
D: TRBD1; size: NA; J: TRBJ2-1; V: TRBV5-1; length: 15; CDR3: CASSLTGTGGDEQFF; DNA: TGCGCCAGCAGCTTGACCGGGACAGGGGGCGATGAGCAGTTCTTC
D: NA; size: NA; J: TRBJ2-1; V: TRBV6-2/TRBV6-3; length: 13; CDR3: CATEDYSYNEQFF; DNA: TGTGCCACCGAGGACTACTCCTACAATGAGCAGTTCTTC
D: TRBD2; size: few; J: TRBJ2-1; V: TRBV3-1; length: 16; CDR3: CASSLLDGGAYNEQFF; DNA: TGTGCCAGCAGCCTCTTAGACGGGGGGGCTTACAATGAGCAGTTCTTC
D: NA; size: once; J: TRBJ1-6; V: TRBV5-4; length: 14; CDR3: CASSPTGPNSPLHF; DNA: TGTGCCAGCAGCCCGACTGGACCGAATTCACCCCTCCACTTT
D: NA; size: NA; J: TRBJ2-1; V: TRBV6-2/TRBV6-3; length: 13; CDR3: CASSYGLSSEQFF; DNA: TGTGCCAGCAGTTACGGGCTGTCGAGTGAGCAGTTCTTC
D: NA; size: NA; J: TRBJ2-2; V: TRBV12-3/TRBV12-4; length: 15; CDR3: CASPLRPEGTGELFF; DNA: TGTGCCAGCCCCCTCAGACCAGAGGGCACCGGGGAGCTGTTTTTT
D: NA; size: NA; J: TRBJ2-2; V: TRBV10-3; length: 14; CDR3: CAIRGQGRTGELFF; DNA: TGTGCCATCAGGGGGCAGGGGCGGACCGGGGAGCTGTTTTTT
D: NA; size: NA; J: TRBJ2-5; V: TRBV28; length: 15; CDR3: CASSSVSQGQETQYF; DNA: TGTGCCAGCAGTTCTGTCAGCCAAGGGCAAGAGACCCAGTACTTC
D: NA; size: NA; J: TRBJ1-3; V: TRBV25-1; length: 15; CDR3: CASSPIGSSGNTIYF; DNA: TGTGCCAGCAGCCCCATCGGCAGCTCTGGAAACACCATATATTTT
D: NA; size: NA; J: TRBJ1-1; V: TRBV20-1; length: 12; CDR3: CSAISGNTEAFF; DNA: TGCAGTGCTATCTCAGGGAACACTGAAGCTTTCTTT
D: NA; size: many; J: TRBJ1-5; V: TRBV7-9; length: 12; CDR3: CASSLANMAQHF; DNA: TGTGCCAGCAGCTTAGCGAATATGGCCCAGCATTTT
D: TRBD1; size: few; J: TRBJ1-1; V: TRBV5-6; length: 13; CDR3: CASRVQGVTEAFF; DNA: TGTGCCAGCAGAGTACAGGGGGTCACTGAAGCTTTCTTT